One sample yielded the 4 T cell receptor beta chains listed below, sequenced in a study of CD8+ T cells in alopecia areata. Following RNA extraction, reverse transcription yielded cDNA that acted as the sequencing template. Generated by immunoSEQ multiplex PCR, the TCRdb table keeps only in-frame clones and is missing some. The sample consists of 95,000 to 110,000 clones, around 59% of them appearing once. Sequencing used CD4+ T cells sorted from blood. The receptors shown here come from a human donor in good health.

This clone was detected a few times. The chain links TRBV7-2 to TRBJ2-3; D is ambiguous. The CDR3 totals 12 residues. Between the trimmed V and J ends, which lost 5 bases and 6 bases, there was a span of 9 bases. The V gene's germline CDR1 is SGHTA and CDR2 FQGNSA. CDR3 bases: TGTGCCAGCAGCATACGGCCCGATACGCAGTATTTT. Protein sequence: CASSIRPDTQYF.

The rearrangement uses TRBV28 and TRBJ1-2, with D tentatively TRBD1 (5 bases). CDR3 length: 13 residues. CDR1 MDHEN and CDR2 SYDVKM come from the germline V gene. Trimming shortened V by 6 bases and J by 3 bases, and 11 bases separated the two germline ends. This chain's CDR3 is CASRVGTDYGYTF. The CDR3 DNA is TGTGCCAGCAGGGTCGGGACGGACTATGGCTACACCTTC.

The rearrangement joins TRBV11-2 to TRBJ1-1; D perhaps matches TRBD1 (5 bases). Trimming stripped 2 bases from V and 8 bases from J, with 18 bases between. Germline loops: CDR1 SGHAT, CDR2 FQNNGV. The CDR3 is 15 amino acids. The CDR3 spells CASSLPQGTGLEAFF. In nucleotides, the CDR3 is TGTGCCAGCAGCTTACCCCAGGGCACGGGGCTGGAAGCTTTCTTT.

This CDR3 reads CAISDARGSDTQYF. The CDR3 DNA sequence: TGTGCCATCAGTGATGCGCGGGGCTCAGATACGCAGTATTTT. The chain joins TRBV10-3 to TRBJ2-3; D may be TRBD2 (6 bases). Trimming cost V 3 bases and J 4 bases, with 11 bases left between them. The CDR3 covers 14 residues. The V gene's germline CDR1 is ENHRY and CDR2 SYGVKD.